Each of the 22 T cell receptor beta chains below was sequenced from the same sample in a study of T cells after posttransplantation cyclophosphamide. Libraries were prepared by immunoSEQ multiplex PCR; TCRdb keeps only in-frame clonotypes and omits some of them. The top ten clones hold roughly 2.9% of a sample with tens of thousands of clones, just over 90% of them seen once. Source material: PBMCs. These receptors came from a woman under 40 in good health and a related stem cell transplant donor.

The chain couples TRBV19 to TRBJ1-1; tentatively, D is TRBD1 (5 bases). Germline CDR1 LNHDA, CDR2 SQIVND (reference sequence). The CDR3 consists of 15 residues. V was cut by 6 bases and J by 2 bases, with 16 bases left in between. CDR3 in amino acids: CASRGRLRSNTEAFF. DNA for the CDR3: TGTGCCAGTAGGGGGCGCCTCCGGTCCAACACTGAAGCTTTCTTT.

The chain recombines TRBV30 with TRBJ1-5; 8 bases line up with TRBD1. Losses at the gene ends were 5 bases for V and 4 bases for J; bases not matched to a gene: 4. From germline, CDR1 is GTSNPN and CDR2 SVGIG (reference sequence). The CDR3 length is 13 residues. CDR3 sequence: CAWAGGVNQPQHF. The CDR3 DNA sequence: TGTGCCTGGGCAGGGGGCGTTAATCAGCCCCAGCATTTT.

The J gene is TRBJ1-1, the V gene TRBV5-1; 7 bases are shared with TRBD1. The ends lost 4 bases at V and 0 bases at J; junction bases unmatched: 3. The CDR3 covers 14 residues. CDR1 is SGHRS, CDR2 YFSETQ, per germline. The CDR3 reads CASSADRLNTEAFF. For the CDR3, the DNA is TGCGCCAGCAGCGCGGACAGGTTGAACACTGAAGCTTTCTTT.

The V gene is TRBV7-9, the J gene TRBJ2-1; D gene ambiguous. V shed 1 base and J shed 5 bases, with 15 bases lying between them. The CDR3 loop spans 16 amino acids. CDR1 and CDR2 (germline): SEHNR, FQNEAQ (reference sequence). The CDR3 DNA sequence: TGTGCCAGCAGCTTAGTTAACGGGTTGTCGGACAATGAGCAGTTCTTC. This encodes CASSLVNGLSDNEQFF.

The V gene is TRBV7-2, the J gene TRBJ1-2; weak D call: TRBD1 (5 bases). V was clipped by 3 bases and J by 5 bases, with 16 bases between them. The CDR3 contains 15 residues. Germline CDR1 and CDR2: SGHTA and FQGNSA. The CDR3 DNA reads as TGTGCCAGCAGCTTTAAATCCGAAGGGGCGTATGGCTACACCTTC. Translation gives CASSFKSEGAYGYTF.

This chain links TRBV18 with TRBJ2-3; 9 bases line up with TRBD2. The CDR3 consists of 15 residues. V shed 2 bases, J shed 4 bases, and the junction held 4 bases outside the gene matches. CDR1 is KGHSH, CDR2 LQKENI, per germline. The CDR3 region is CASSPMLAGSDTQYF. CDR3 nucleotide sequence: TGTGCCAGCTCACCAATGCTAGCGGGGTCAGATACGCAGTATTTT.

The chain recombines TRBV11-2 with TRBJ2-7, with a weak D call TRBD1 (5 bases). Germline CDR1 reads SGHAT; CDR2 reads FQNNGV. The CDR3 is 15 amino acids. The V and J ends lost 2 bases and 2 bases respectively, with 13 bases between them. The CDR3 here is CASSLSFDRAYEQYF. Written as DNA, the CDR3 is TGTGCCAGCAGCTTAAGTTTCGACAGAGCCTACGAGCAGTACTTC.

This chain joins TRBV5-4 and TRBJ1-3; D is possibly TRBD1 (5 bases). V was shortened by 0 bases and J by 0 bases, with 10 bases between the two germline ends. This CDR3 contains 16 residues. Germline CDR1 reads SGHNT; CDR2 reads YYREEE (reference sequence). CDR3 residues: CASSLVGALSGNTIYF. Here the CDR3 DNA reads TGTGCCAGCAGCTTGGTAGGGGCACTCTCTGGAAACACCATATATTTT.

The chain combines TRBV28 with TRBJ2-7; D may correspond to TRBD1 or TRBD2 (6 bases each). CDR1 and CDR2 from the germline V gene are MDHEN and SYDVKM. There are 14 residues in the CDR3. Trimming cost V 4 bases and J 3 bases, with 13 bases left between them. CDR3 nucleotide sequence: TGTGCCAGCAGTTACGGGGGACATTACTACGAGCAGTACTTC. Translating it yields CASSYGGHYYEQYF.

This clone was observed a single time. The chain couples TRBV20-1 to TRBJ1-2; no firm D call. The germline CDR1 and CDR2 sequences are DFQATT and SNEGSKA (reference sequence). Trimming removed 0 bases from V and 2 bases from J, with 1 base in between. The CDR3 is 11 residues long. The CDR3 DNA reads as TGCAGTGCTAGAGAGAACTATGGCTACACCTTC. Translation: CSARENYGYTF.

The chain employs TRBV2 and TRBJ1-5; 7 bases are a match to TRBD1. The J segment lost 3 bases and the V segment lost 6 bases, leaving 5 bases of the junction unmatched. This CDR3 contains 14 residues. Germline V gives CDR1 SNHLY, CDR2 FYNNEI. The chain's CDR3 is CASRRQGLNQPQHF. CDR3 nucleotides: TGTGCCAGCAGACGACAGGGTCTCAATCAGCCCCAGCATTTT.

CDR3 sequence: CASSQVGWGVESAVSGELFF. In DNA form, the CDR3 reads TGTGCCAGCAGCCAAGTGGGATGGGGCGTAGAATCAGCGGTGAGCGGGGAGCTGTTTTTT. The rearrangement uses TRBV4-2 and TRBJ2-2, with D perhaps TRBD1 or TRBD2 (5 bases each). V was cut by 1 base and J by 7 bases, with 28 bases left in between. Per germline, CDR1 LGHNA and CDR2 YNFKEQ. The CDR3 spans 20 residues.

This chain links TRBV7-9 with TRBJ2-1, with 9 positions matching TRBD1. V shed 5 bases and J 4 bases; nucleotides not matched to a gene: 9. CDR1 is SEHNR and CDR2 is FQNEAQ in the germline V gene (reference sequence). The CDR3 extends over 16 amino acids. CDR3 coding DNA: TGTGCCAGCAGCACACAGGGGGCGCGTTCTTACAATGAGCAGTTCTTC. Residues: CASSTQGARSYNEQFF. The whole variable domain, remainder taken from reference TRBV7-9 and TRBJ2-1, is DTGVSQNPRHKITKRGQNVTFRCDPISEHNRLYWYRQTLGQGPEFLTYFQNEAQLEKSRLLSDRFSAERPKGSFSTLEIQRTEQGDSAMYLCASSTQGARSYNEQFFGPGTRLTVL.

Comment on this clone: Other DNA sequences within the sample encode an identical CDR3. Here the CDR3 reads CASSYRGQGVYGYTF. The CDR3 DNA reads as TGTGCCAGCAGTTACAGGGGACAGGGAGTCTATGGCTACACCTTC. J is TRBJ1-2 and V is TRBV6-5, with 9 bases fitting TRBD1. The V segment lost 2 bases and the J segment 4 bases; nucleotides outside the gene matches: 5. Germline-derived CDR1 and CDR2 are MNHEY and SVGAGI. There are 15 residues in the CDR3.

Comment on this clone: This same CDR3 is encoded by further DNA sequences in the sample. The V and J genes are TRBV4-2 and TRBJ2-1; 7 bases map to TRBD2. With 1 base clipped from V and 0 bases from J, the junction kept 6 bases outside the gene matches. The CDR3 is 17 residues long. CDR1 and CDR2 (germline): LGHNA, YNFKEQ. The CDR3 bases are TGTGCCAGCAGCCAAGTGACTAGCCCGTACTCCTACAATGAGCAGTTCTTC. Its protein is CASSQVTSPYSYNEQFF.

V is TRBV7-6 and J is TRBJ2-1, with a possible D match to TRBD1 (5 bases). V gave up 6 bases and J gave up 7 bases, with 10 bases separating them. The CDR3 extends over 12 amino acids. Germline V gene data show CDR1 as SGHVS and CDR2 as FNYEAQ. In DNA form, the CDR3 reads TGTGCCAGCAGTAAGACAGAGAATGAGCAGTTCTTC. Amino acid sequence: CASSKTENEQFF.

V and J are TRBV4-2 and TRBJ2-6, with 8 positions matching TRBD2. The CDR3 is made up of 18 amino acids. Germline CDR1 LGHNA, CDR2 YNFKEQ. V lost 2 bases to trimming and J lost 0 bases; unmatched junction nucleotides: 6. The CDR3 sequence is CASSQRPAGDSGANVLTF. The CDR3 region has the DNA TGTGCCAGCAGCCAAAGGCCAGCGGGGGACTCTGGGGCCAACGTCCTGACTTTC.

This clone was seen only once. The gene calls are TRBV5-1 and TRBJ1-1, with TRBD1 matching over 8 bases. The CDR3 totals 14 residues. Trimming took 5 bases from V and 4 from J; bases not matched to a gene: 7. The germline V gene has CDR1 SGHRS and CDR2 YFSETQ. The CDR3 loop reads CASRIQGATTEAFF. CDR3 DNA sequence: TGCGCCAGCAGAATTCAGGGGGCAACCACTGAAGCTTTCTTT.

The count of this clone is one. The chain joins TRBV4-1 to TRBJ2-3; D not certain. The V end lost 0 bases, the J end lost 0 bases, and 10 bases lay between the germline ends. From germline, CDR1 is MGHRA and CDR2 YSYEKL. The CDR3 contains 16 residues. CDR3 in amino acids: CASSQEYPDSTDTQYF. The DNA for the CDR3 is TGCGCCAGCAGCCAAGAGTATCCAGATAGCACAGATACGCAGTATTTT.

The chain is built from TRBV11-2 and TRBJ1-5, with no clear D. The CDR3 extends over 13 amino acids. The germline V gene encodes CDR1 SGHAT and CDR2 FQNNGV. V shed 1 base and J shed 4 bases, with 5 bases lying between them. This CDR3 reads CASSLGLNQPQHF. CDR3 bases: TGTGCCAGCAGCTTAGGCCTTAATCAGCCCCAGCATTTT.

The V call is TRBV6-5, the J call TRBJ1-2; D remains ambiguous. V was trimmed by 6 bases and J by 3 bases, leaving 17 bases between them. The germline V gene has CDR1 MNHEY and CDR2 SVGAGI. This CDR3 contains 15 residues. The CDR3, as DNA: TGTGCCAGCAGCCGTACCGGGTATGTCGACTATGGCTACACCTTC. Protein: CASSRTGYVDYGYTF.

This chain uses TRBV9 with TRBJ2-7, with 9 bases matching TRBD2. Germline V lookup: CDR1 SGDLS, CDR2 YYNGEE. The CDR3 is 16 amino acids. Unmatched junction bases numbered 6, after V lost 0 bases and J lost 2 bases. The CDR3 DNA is TGTGCCAGCAGCGTAGGACGGACTAGCGATACCTACGAGCAGTACTTC. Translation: CASSVGRTSDTYEQYF. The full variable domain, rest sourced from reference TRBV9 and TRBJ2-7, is DSGVTQTPKHLITATGQRVTLRCSPRSGDLSVYWYQQSLDQGLQFLIQYYNGEERAKGNILERFSAQQFPDLHSELNLSSLELGDSALYFCASSVGRTSDTYEQYFGPGTRLTVT.